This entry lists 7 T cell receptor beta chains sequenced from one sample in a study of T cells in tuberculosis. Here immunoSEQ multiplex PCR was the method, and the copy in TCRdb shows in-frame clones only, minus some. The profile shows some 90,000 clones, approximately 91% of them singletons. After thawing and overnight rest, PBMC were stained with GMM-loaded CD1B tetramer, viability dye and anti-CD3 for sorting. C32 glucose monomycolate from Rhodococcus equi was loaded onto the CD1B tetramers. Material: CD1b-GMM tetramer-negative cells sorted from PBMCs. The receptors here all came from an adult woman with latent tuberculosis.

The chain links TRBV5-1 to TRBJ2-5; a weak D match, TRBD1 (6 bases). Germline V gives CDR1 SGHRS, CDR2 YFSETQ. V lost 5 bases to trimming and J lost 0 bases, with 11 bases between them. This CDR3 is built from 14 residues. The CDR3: CASSYQGYQETQYF. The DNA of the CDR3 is TGCGCCAGCAGTTACCAGGGGTACCAAGAGACCCAGTACTTC.

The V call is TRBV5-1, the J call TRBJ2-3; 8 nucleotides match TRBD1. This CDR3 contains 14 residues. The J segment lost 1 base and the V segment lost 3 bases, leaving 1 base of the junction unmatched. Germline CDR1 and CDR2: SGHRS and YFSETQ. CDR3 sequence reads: CASSSTGGTDTQYF. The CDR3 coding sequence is TGCGCCAGCAGCTCGACAGGGGGCACAGATACGCAGTATTTT.

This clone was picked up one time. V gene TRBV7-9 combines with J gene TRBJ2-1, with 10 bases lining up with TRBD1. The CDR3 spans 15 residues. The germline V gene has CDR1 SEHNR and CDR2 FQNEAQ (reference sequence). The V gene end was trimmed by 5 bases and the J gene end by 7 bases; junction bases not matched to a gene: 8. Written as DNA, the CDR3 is TGTGCCAGCAGCGGCCGACAGGGGGCTTCAAATGAGCAGTTCTTC. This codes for CASSGRQGASNEQFF.

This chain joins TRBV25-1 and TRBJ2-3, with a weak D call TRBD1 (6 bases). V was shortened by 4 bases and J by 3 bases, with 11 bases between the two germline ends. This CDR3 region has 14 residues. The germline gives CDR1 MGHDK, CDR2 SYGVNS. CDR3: CASSAGAGTDTQYF. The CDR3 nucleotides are TGTGCCAGCAGTGCAGGGGCGGGTACAGATACGCAGTATTTT. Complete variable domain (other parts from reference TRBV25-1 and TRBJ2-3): EADIYQTPRYLVIGTGKKITLECSQTMGHDKMYWYQQDPGMELHLIHYSYGVNSTEKGDLSSESTVSRIRTEHFPLTLESARPSHTSQYLCASSAGAGTDTQYFGPGTRLTVL.

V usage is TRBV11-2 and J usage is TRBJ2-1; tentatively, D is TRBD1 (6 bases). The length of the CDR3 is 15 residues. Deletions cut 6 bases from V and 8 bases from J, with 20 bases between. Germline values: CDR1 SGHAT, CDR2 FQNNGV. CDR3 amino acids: CASSSANRVRYEQFF. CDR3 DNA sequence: TGTGCCAGCAGTTCCGCCAACAGGGTTAGGTATGAGCAGTTCTTC.

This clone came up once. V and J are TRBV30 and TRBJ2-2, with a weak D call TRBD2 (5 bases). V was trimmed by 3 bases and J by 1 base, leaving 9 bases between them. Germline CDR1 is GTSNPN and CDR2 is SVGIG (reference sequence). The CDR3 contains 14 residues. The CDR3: CAWRIRGNTGELFF. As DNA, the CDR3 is TGTGCCTGGAGGATCCGGGGGAACACCGGGGAGCTGTTTTTT.

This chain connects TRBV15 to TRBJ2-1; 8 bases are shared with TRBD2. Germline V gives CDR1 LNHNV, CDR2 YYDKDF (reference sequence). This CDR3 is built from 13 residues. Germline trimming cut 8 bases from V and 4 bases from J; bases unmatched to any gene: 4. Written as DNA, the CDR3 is TGTGCCACCTCGGAGCGGGAGTACAATGAGCAGTTCTTC. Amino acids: CATSEREYNEQFF.